One sample yielded the 9 T cell receptor beta chains listed below, sequenced in a study of T-cell memory formation after mild COVID-19. MiXCR, applied by TCRdb to the 5' RACE reads, yields one record per CDR3 protein. The table has around 250,000 distinct CDR3 sequences, 15% to 20% seen once; the top ten hold roughly a fifth. The sequenced sample was PBMCs or a T cell subset sorted from them (not recorded which). All receptors derive from a man aged 18 to 30 who had mild COVID-19 (a few samples of this study predate the infection). Cell type and time point are not known.

This clonotype was picked up a small number of times. This chain joins TRBV20-1 and TRBJ1-1; D is undetermined. Germline V lookup: CDR1 DFQATT, CDR2 SNEGSKA (reference sequence). Trimming took 5 bases from V and 0 from J, leaving 7 bases between them. CDR3 size: 12 residues. CDR3 DNA: TGCAGTGCTGGTAGTATGAACACTGAAGCTTTCTTT. Translated: CSAGSMNTEAFF.

The CDR3 reads CASSSPGGRKETQYF. CDR3 sequence (DNA): TGTGCCAGCAGCAGCCCAGGGGGACGCAAAGAGACCCAGTACTTC. The chain links TRBV7-2 to TRBJ2-5; 7 bases are a match to TRBD1. J lost 3 bases, V lost 5 bases, and 9 bases had no gene match. The CDR3 is 15 residues long. The germline CDR1 and CDR2 sequences are SGHTA and FQGNSA.

This clonotype has more than one count but fewer than ten. V gene TRBV7-2 combines with J gene TRBJ2-4; D remains ambiguous. Trimming shortened V by 2 bases and J by 0 bases, and 14 bases separated the two germline ends. Germline V gene lookup returns CDR1 SGHTA and CDR2 FQGNSA. The CDR3 loop spans 17 amino acids. The CDR3 spells CASSLFSQMRAKNIQYF. In DNA, the CDR3 is TGTGCCAGCAGCTTATTTTCTCAAATGCGAGCCAAAAACATTCAGTACTTC.

This clonotype was seen only a few times. This chain connects TRBV7-9 to TRBJ2-1; TRBD2 is a possible D gene (7 bases). The CDR3 runs to 15 residues. CDR1 and CDR2 (germline): SEHNR, FQNEAQ (reference sequence). V lost 1 base and J 7 bases, leaving 14 bases between the germline ends. CDR3 region: CASSLEGGPGNEQFF. The CDR3 DNA follows: TGTGCCAGCAGCTTAGAGGGGGGGCCTGGTAATGAGCAGTTCTTC.

This clonotype was found a few times. The rearrangement links TRBV5-1 to TRBJ2-7; D possibly uses TRBD1 or TRBD2 (5 bases each). The V and J ends lost 2 bases and 2 bases respectively, with 8 bases between them. CDR3 length equals 13 residues. Germline-derived CDR1 and CDR2 are SGHRS and YFSETQ. The CDR3 spells CASSLADTYEQYF. The CDR3 region has the DNA TGCGCCAGCAGCTTAGCGGACACCTACGAGCAGTACTTC.

This clonotype has more than one count but fewer than ten. DNA of the CDR3: TGTGCCAGCAGCCATCCGGGACAGGGTCGCGAGCAGTACTTC. This translates into CASSHPGQGREQYF. V is TRBV14 and J is TRBJ2-7; TRBD1 matches 9 bases. The CDR3 runs 14 residues. Per the germline V gene, CDR1 is SGHDN and CDR2 is FVKESK. Trimming cost V 3 bases and J 6 bases; bases outside gene matches: 6.

This rearrangement joins TRBV7-9 to TRBJ2-1, with 8 bases matching TRBD2. This CDR3 spans 13 amino acids. Germline trimming cut 7 bases from V and 6 bases from J; bases unmatched to any gene: 5. The V gene's germline CDR1 is SEHNR and CDR2 FQNEAQ (reference sequence). The CDR3 DNA reads TGTGCCAGCAATCTAGCGGGTGTCAATGAGCAGTTCTTC. As protein: CASNLAGVNEQFF.

CDR3 region: CSALIGRDREETQYF. The CDR3 nucleotides are TGCAGTGCTTTGATAGGGCGGGACAGGGAAGAGACCCAGTACTTC. The rearrangement uses TRBV20-1 and TRBJ2-5; 9 nucleotides agree with TRBD1. Germline CDR1 and CDR2: DFQATT and SNEGSKA (reference sequence). The V gene end was trimmed by 5 bases and the J gene end by 3 bases; junction bases not matched to a gene: 10. This CDR3 spans 15 amino acids.

In its sample, this clonotype was seen a few times. The chain is built from TRBV7-2 and TRBJ1-2; D gene ambiguous. Germline-derived CDR1 and CDR2 are SGHTA and FQGNSA. V was pared by 1 base and J by 4 bases, with 7 bases between. The CDR3 runs 13 residues. Here the CDR3 reads CASSLGVIYGYTF. CDR3 bases: TGTGCCAGCAGCTTAGGGGTGATCTATGGCTACACCTTC.